These T cell receptor beta chains were read from a single sample in a study of T-cell memory formation after mild COVID-19. TCRdb ran MiXCR on the 5' RACE reads and lists one entry per CDR3 protein. The repertoire holds more than 110,000 distinct CDR3 sequences, around 27% seen once, with approximately 24% in the top ten. The sequenced sample was PBMCs or a T cell subset sorted from them (not recorded which). These receptors were collected from an adult woman who had mild COVID-19 (a few samples of this study predate the infection). Cell type and time point are not known. CDR3s include the opening cysteine and the closing phenylalanine or tryptophan. The D gene is left open where the match is weak. Only some rows state a clone size, as once, few, many or a class for expanded clones.

-,TRBJ1-5,TRBV4-1,few,15,TGCGCCAGCAGCCTGGACAGCAGCGTCAATCAGCCCCAGCATTTT,CASSLDSSVNQPQHF
-,TRBJ2-1,TRBV11-2,-,16,TGTGCCAGCAGCTTCTTTGGGGGGGCAGCCTACAATGAGCAGTTCTTC,CASSFFGGAAYNEQFF
-,TRBJ2-1,TRBV5-6,-,14,TGTGCCAGCAGCACAGGGTCCTCCTACAATGAGCAGTTCTTC,CASSTGSSYNEQFF
-,TRBJ1-4,TRBV7-9,-,12,TGTGCCTTCCTATTGCGGGATGAAAAACTGTTTTTT,CAFLLRDEKLFF
-,TRBJ1-2,TRBV15,few,15,TGTGCCACCAGCAGTGATTATGAGGATACCTATGGCTACACCTTC,CATSSDYEDTYGYTF
TRBD1,TRBJ2-1,TRBV6-5,few,16,TGTGCCAGCAGCCGCTGGGGAGACAGGGTCGGATGGGAGCAGTTCTTC,CASSRWGDRVGWEQFF
-,TRBJ2-3,TRBV7-2,-,16,TGTGCCAGCAGGCGTAATCCGGGACCAAACACAGATACGCAGTATTTT,CASRRNPGPNTDTQYF
-,TRBJ1-4,TRBV6-2/TRBV6-3,few,15,TGTGCCAGCAGAGCCCCACCTCATCCGGATGAAAAACTGTTTTTT,CASRAPPHPDEKLFF
TRBD2,TRBJ2-5,TRBV24-1,-,15,TGTGCCACCAGTGATTTGCGGGGGGGCCGGGAGACCCAGTACTTC,CATSDLRGGRETQYF
-,TRBJ1-1,TRBV11-3,-,14,TGTGCCAGCAGCTTAGATTGGTGGGACACTGAAGCTTTCTTT,CASSLDWWDTEAFF
-,TRBJ1-1,TRBV5-1,-,15,TGCGCCAGCAGCTTGATACACAGCGCGAACACTGAAGCTTTCTTT,CASSLIHSANTEAFF
-,TRBJ2-7,TRBV10-3,few,14,TGTGCCATCAGCGGCACAGGGAGCTCCTACGAGCAGTACTTC,CAISGTGSSYEQYF
-,TRBJ1-2,TRBV7-8,few,17,TGTGCCAGCAGCTTAGGTCCGGGTCAGGAGGGCCTCTATGGCTACACCTTC,CASSLGPGQEGLYGYTF
TRBD2,TRBJ2-7,TRBV9,-,15,TGTGCCAGCAGCCCCAGTAGCGGGGGGTCCTACGAGCAGTACTTC,CASSPSSGGSYEQYF
-,TRBJ2-2,TRBV9,many,15,TGTGCCAGCAGCGTAGGAGACTACCCCACCGGGGAGCTGTTTTTT,CASSVGDYPTGELFF
-,TRBJ2-7,TRBV14,-,14,TGTGCCAGCAGCACCACAGGGTCAGATTACGAGCAGTACTTC,CASSTTGSDYEQYF
-,TRBJ1-5,TRBV19,-,16,TGTGCCAGTAGCCTGGGACCGGCTGAGAGCAATCAGCCCCAGCATTTT,CASSLGPAESNQPQHF
-,TRBJ1-1,TRBV9,-,16,TGTGCCAGCAGCCCGGGGGGGGGAGGCCTGAACACTGAAGCTTTCTTT,CASSPGGGGLNTEAFF
TRBD2,TRBJ2-3,TRBV7-9,few,16,TGTGCCAGCAGCTTAATCCCTAGCGGGACCACAGATACGCAGTATTTT,CASSLIPSGTTDTQYF
-,TRBJ2-1,TRBV5-1,few,10,TGCGCCAGCAGACAGAGTGAGCAGTTCTTC,CASRQSEQFF
TRBD1,TRBJ2-1,TRBV6-2/TRBV6-3,few,15,TGTGCCAGCAGTTCACGGACAGGGGGCTGGGGAGAGCAGTTCTTC,CASSSRTGGWGEQFF
-,TRBJ2-3,TRBV7-6,few,14,TGTGCCAGCAGTTGGGGGGACCCCACAGATACGCAGTATTTT,CASSWGDPTDTQYF
-,TRBJ2-1,TRBV11-2,-,15,TGTGCCAGCAGCCCTACGGGCCCGGTAGTGGATGAGCAGTTCTTC,CASSPTGPVVDEQFF
TRBD1,TRBJ2-7,TRBV6-5,-,15,TGTGCCAGCAGTCACGGACAGGCCAGCTCCTACGAGCAGTACTTC,CASSHGQASSYEQYF
TRBD1,TRBJ2-3,TRBV6-5,-,15,TGTGCCAGCAGTTACGGGGACAGGAACCTAGATACGCAGTATTTT,CASSYGDRNLDTQYF
-,TRBJ2-2,TRBV5-1,few,15,TGCGCCAGCAGCTTGAGTAGCGGGAACACCGGGGAGCTGTTTTTT,CASSLSSGNTGELFF
-,TRBJ2-1,TRBV9,few,14,TGTGCCAGCAGCGGGGGGTATATGGGCAATGAGCAGTTCTTC,CASSGGYMGNEQFF
TRBD1,TRBJ1-1,TRBV15,-,16,TGTGCCACCAGCACAGGGACAGGGGGCTGGAACACTGAAGCTTTCTTT,CATSTGTGGWNTEAFF
-,TRBJ1-4,TRBV4-1,-,18,TGCGCCAGCAGCCTTCCATCCGGACTTACGACAACTAATGAAAAACTGTTTTTT,CASSLPSGLTTTNEKLFF
TRBD2,TRBJ2-7,TRBV7-8,-,15,TGTGCCAGCAGCTTAGGCCCTAGCGGGGGCTACGAGCAGTACTTC,CASSLGPSGGYEQYF
-,TRBJ1-3,TRBV20-1,once,15,TGCAGTGCAACCCAGGACAAGATCTCTGGAAACACCATATATTTT,CSATQDKISGNTIYF
-,TRBJ2-3,TRBV6-5,few,13,TGTGCCAGCAGTATCAGGACGTTAGATACGCAGTATTTT,CASSIRTLDTQYF
-,TRBJ1-2,TRBV2,many,14,TGTGCCAGCAGTGAATCCCTGGGGACGGATGGCTACACCTTC,CASSESLGTDGYTF
-,TRBJ1-1,TRBV6-2/TRBV6-3,few,19,TGTGCCAGCAGTCCCGTCCCCACAGTAATGGTGCGCATGAACACTGAAGCTTTCTTT,CASSPVPTVMVRMNTEAFF
TRBD1,TRBJ1-4,TRBV30,once,14,TGTGCCTGGGGAGACCAGGGGGCTTGGGAAAAACTGTTTTTT,CAWGDQGAWEKLFF
-,TRBJ1-4,TRBV20-1,-,14,TGCAGTGCTATCTTAATGGGAGCAGGGGAAAAACTGTTTTTT,CSAILMGAGEKLFF
TRBD1,TRBJ2-7,TRBV7-9,-,13,TGTGCCAGCACTTGGGACAGCTCCTACGAGCAGTACTTC,CASTWDSSYEQYF
-,TRBJ2-4,TRBV19,-,16,TGTGCCAGTAGTAGGGGACGGAGCAGGGTGGATGACATTCAGTACTTC,CASSRGRSRVDDIQYF
TRBD1,TRBJ1-1,TRBV9,-,15,TGTGCCAGCAGCTCTCCAGGGACAGGGAACACTGAAGCTTTCTTT,CASSSPGTGNTEAFF
TRBD2,TRBJ2-4,TRBV24-1,-,17,TGTGCCACCAGTAATAGCGGGCCTCCCGAGGGCAAAAACATTCAGTACTTC,CATSNSGPPEGKNIQYF
TRBD2,TRBJ2-3,TRBV2,-,17,TGTGCCAGCAGTGTCTCAAGGGTAGCGGGAAGCACAGATACGCAGTATTTT,CASSVSRVAGSTDTQYF
-,TRBJ2-6,TRBV7-9,-,15,TGTGCCAGCAGCGCGGCGGGGCCTGGGGCCAACGTCCTGACTTTC,CASSAAGPGANVLTF
TRBD1,TRBJ2-1,TRBV11-2,few,15,TGTGCCAGCAGCTTAGCACAGGGGGAGGCCAATGAGCAGTTCTTC,CASSLAQGEANEQFF
TRBD1,TRBJ2-7,TRBV9,-,15,TGTGCCAGCAGCGACGCCGGGACAGGGTCCTACGAGCAGTACTTC,CASSDAGTGSYEQYF
-,TRBJ2-1,TRBV15,few,14,TGTGCCACCAGCAGTGACTCGGGCGACAATGAGCAGTTCTTC,CATSSDSGDNEQFF
-,TRBJ2-1,TRBV30,-,13,TGTGCCTCGACTGGGGAATACTACAATGAGCAGTTCTTC,CASTGEYYNEQFF
-,TRBJ2-7,TRBV4-3,large,15,TGCGCCAGCAGCCAAGTTGCGGATTTCTCCTACGAGCAGTACTTC,CASSQVADFSYEQYF
TRBD1,TRBJ2-7,TRBV4-3,-,17,TGCGCCAGCAGCCAAGGGCCGGGACAGGGGCCCACCTACGAGCAGTACTTC,CASSQGPGQGPTYEQYF
TRBD2,TRBJ2-1,TRBV9,few,16,TGTGCCAGCAGCGTAGGGCTAGCGGGGGTGGATTATGAGCAGTTCTTC,CASSVGLAGVDYEQFF
-,TRBJ2-7,TRBV27,few,12,TGTGCCAGCAGTATCCCGGGCCTCGAGCAGTACTTC,CASSIPGLEQYF
TRBD1,TRBJ2-7,TRBV5-1,-,14,TGCGCCAGCAGCTTGGTGGGACAGGGCACCGAGCAGTACTTC,CASSLVGQGTEQYF
TRBD2,TRBJ2-3,TRBV2,few,18,TGTGCCAGCAGCTCCGGACTAGCGGGGGGCTACCAGAAAGATACGCAGTATTTT,CASSSGLAGGYQKDTQYF
TRBD1,TRBJ1-1,TRBV15,-,16,TGTGCCACCAGCAGAGGGGACAGGGCCCGGGAGGCTGAAGCTTTCTTT,CATSRGDRAREAEAFF
-,TRBJ1-6,TRBV9,-,15,TGTGCCAGCAGCTCCCAGGACGGTGTAGGGTCACCCCTCCACTTT,CASSSQDGVGSPLHF
-,TRBJ1-1,TRBV5-1,few,14,TGCGCCAGCAGCTTCAGGGAAGGGAACACTGAAGCTTTCTTT,CASSFREGNTEAFF
-,TRBJ1-1,TRBV6-2/TRBV6-3,few,21,TGTGCCAGCAGCCTCCCCCCCTTCGGCCCGGGACTGGGGAGAGGGAACACTGAAGCTTTCTTT,CASSLPPFGPGLGRGNTEAFF
-,TRBJ2-1,TRBV6-5,few,14,TGTGCCAGCAGTTACTCAGGCAGGGAGAATGAGCAGTTCTTC,CASSYSGRENEQFF